The following is a TCR beta chain sequence with its context. What it binds is unknown. The V segment lost 2 bases and the J segment 9 bases; nucleotides outside the gene matches: 4. Germline V lookup: CDR1 MDHEN, CDR2 SYDVKM. There are 13 residues in the CDR3. Indicated treatment: approximately nine-day PBMC culture with coronavirus spike peptide pools or control peptides (ViraFEST assay). ViraFEST used peptide pools to expand antigen-specific T cells, then sequenced TCRs. This entry belongs to a study of vaccination and CD4 T cells after COVID-19. Background on the study: Convalescent persons amounted to six males plus four females, two of whom were Hispanic.

Sequence data for DNA of cultured CD4+ T cells were generated by the Oncomine TCR Beta short-read assay. One entry per CDR3 protein, called by TCRdb with MiXCR from the PCR reads. Of over 9,000 distinct CDR3 sequences detected, roughly 24% appear once; the ten largest clones hold approximately 11%. This sequence joins TRBV28 and TRBJ2-5; TRBD1 matches at 9 bases. The receptor comes from a human donor who had recovered from COVID-19. The specimen comprised CD4+ T cells from blood, cultured in vitro, sampled after SARS-CoV-2 vaccination. This chain's CDR3 is CASSLTGQGPQYF. In nucleotides, the CDR3 is TGTGCCAGCAGTTTAACGGGACAGGGACCCCAGTACTTC.